The 14 T cell receptor beta chains listed next were all sequenced from one sample in a study of blood T cells in healthy people across ages. A second PCR of roughly 7 to 11 cycles used a sample-barcoded 5' primer and a J-beta primer mix. TCRdb fed the 5' RACE reads into MiXCR, producing one record per CDR3 protein. This sample yields about 840,000 distinct CDR3 sequences, of which under 35% are seen a single time; roughly 10% belongs to the top ten. These data were also filed under a second study, of T cells of mothers and their children.

Sequenced: blood. These receptors were obtained from a woman between 40 and 55 years old in good health.

As for this clonotype: Given a much more abundant clone one base away, this may be a read error. The V gene is TRBV7-8, the J gene TRBJ2-1, with 7 nucleotides matching TRBD1. The germline CDR1 and CDR2 sequences are SGHVS and FQNEAQ. There are 15 residues in the CDR3. The chain's CDR3 is CASSPTGTVGNEQCF. CDR3 coding DNA: TGTGCCAGCAGCCCGACCGGGACAGTGGGCAATGAGCAGTGCTTC.

This clonotype was seen many times. The chain has TRBV6-5 and TRBJ2-5, with D unclear. CDR3 length equals 15 residues. With 7 bases removed from V and 11 bases from J, the gap between germline ends came to 26 bases. Germline V gene sequence: CDR1 MNHEY, CDR2 SVGAGI. The CDR3: CASKKGNGYNIEQYF. DNA for the CDR3: TGTGCCAGCAAAAAAGGGAACGGATATAACATTGAGCAGTACTTC.

This clonotype turned up a few times. Just one base apart from a much larger clone, this may be a read error. The V and J genes are TRBV5-1 and TRBJ2-7; TRBD1 matches at 8 bases. Germline CDR1 and CDR2: SGHRS and YFSETQ. This CDR3 is built from 15 residues. V trimming: 5 bases; J trimming: 5 bases; junction bases outside the gene matches: 12. CDR3 sequence: CASRAGQGGWDEQYF. CDR3 coding DNA: TGCGCCAGCAGGGCCGGACAGGGAGGTTGGGACGAGCAGTACTTC.

This clonotype was seen more than once but under ten times. V usage is TRBV27 and J usage is TRBJ1-2; TRBD1 might be the D (6 bases). Germline CDR1 reads MNHEY; CDR2 reads SMNVEV (reference sequence). Trimming shortened V by 5 bases and J by 4 bases, and 14 bases separated the two germline ends. The CDR3 runs 14 residues. The CDR3 protein is CASSPLQGSYGYTF. The CDR3 DNA is TGTGCCAGCAGTCCCTTACAGGGATCCTATGGCTACACCTTC.

The rearrangement links TRBV20-1 to TRBJ2-1; D ambiguous. The CDR3 runs to 10 residues. Trimming removed 3 bases at V and 14 bases at J, with 11 bases between. Per germline, CDR1 DFQATT and CDR2 SNEGSKA (reference sequence). The CDR3 spells CSASSLDEFF. The CDR3 region has the DNA TGCAGTGCTAGTTCTTTGGATGAGTTCTTC.

This clonotype showed up many times. The V call is TRBV11-1, the J call TRBJ1-5; TRBD1 is a possible D gene (6 bases). Germline values: CDR1 SGHAT, CDR2 FQDESV (reference sequence). V shed 2 bases and J shed 6 bases, with 8 bases lying between them. This CDR3 spans 13 amino acids. Here the CDR3 DNA reads TGTGCCAGCAGCTTATCGGGGGCTCAGCCCCAGCATTTT. It is translated as CASSLSGAQPQHF.

This clonotype came up a few times. This chain joins TRBV5-1 and TRBJ1-5; TRBD1 is a possible D gene (5 bases). CDR1 is SGHRS and CDR2 is YFSETQ in the germline V gene. The CDR3 contains 13 residues. Trimming stripped 8 bases from V and 4 bases from J, with 13 bases between. The CDR3 nucleotides are TGCGCCAGTAGTTGGGGGACGAATCAGCCCCAGCATTTT. Its protein product is CASSWGTNQPQHF.

This chain connects TRBV27 to TRBJ2-3; D might be TRBD2 (7 bases). The ends were cut back, 10 bases at V and 0 bases at J, with 26 bases in the middle. The germline V gene encodes CDR1 MNHEY and CDR2 SMNVEV (reference sequence). The CDR3 contains 18 residues. DNA for the CDR3: TGTGCCACCCCATGGGGGAGGGGGGCACCATGTAGCACAGATACGCAGTATTTT. As protein: CATPWGRGAPCSTDTQYF.

This clonotype was counted ten times or more. The chain combines TRBV20-1 with TRBJ2-1; 9 bases line up with TRBD2. With 6 bases clipped from V and 7 bases from J, the junction kept 10 bases outside the gene matches. The CDR3 covers 14 residues. CDR1 is DFQATT, CDR2 SNEGSKA, per germline (reference sequence). The CDR3, as DNA: TGCAGTGCCAGCGGGCGGGGGGGCCGGAATGAGCAGTTCTTC. This codes for CSASGRGGRNEQFF.

This clonotype was seen ten or more times. This chain links TRBV5-6 with TRBJ1-2; D is uncertain. Germline CDR1 is SGHDT and CDR2 is YYEEEE. CDR3 length equals 16 residues. The V end was cut by 3 bases, the J end by 7 bases, with 22 bases between. The CDR3 DNA reads TGTGCCAGCAGCTCAAATCGGAGGAGGGCATTCCGTGGCTACACCTTC. Translation gives CASSSNRRRAFRGYTF.

This clonotype was recorded at least ten times. One end of the junction varies from germline; a read error may be responsible. The V call is TRBV28, the J call TRBJ1-2; D possibly corresponds to TRBD1 (6 bases). CDR1 is MDHEN and CDR2 is SYDVKM in the germline V gene. This CDR3 contains 14 residues. The CDR3 coding sequence is TGTGCCAGCAATTTAGGGACAACTAACTATGGCTACACCTTC. Its translation: CASNLGTTNYGYTF.

This rearrangement joins TRBV7-2 to TRBJ1-2, with a tentative D call TRBD1 (5 bases). The CDR3 covers 15 residues. V was trimmed by 5 bases and J by 9 bases, leaving 22 bases between them. The germline CDR1 and CDR2 sequences are SGHTA and FQGNSA. The CDR3 here is CASSPRDRRGDRYTF. For the CDR3, the DNA is TGTGCCAGCAGCCCAAGGGACCGCCGAGGGGATCGCTACACCTTC.

This clonotype was observed a handful of times. The chain carries TRBV14 and TRBJ2-1; weak D call: TRBD1 (6 bases). Germline CDR1 and CDR2: SGHDN and FVKESK. There are 14 residues in the CDR3. Trimming took off 5 bases at V and 4 bases at J, with 12 bases between the two ends. The CDR3, as DNA: TGTGCCAGCAGCAAAACGAGGGGGTACAATGAGCAGTTCTTC. It translates to CASSKTRGYNEQFF.

This clonotype has just one count. A read error may explain this, as a much larger clone is one base away. The chain combines TRBV20-1 with TRBJ2-7; D might be TRBD1 (5 bases). Trimming cost V 3 bases and J 7 bases, with 19 bases left between them. Germline V gene sequence: CDR1 DFQATT, CDR2 SNEGSKA (reference sequence). The length of the CDR3 is 14 residues. The CDR3 nucleotides are TGCAGTGCTAGGGACACAACTCACTACAATGAGCAGTACTTC. Its translation is CSARDTTHYNEQYF.